This TCR beta chain was sequenced for a study of blood T cells in healthy people across ages. Study context: Researchers report that template switching captured about one barcoded beta molecule per two T cells.

Researchers isolated at least 6 million PBMCs per sample. With 10 bases clipped from V and 0 bases from J, the junction kept 8 bases outside the gene matches. Looked up from germline, CDR1 is KGHDR and CDR2 is SFDVKD. The CDR3 covers 15 residues. The use of a sample-barcoded 5' primer and a J-beta primer mix characterized a second PCR of about 7 to 12 cycles. Every molecule of cDNA carried a tag from a template-switch adaptor with 12 random nucleotides. One entry per CDR3 protein results from TCRdb running MiXCR on the 5' RACE reads. Seen here are some 640,000 distinct CDR3 sequences, roughly 49% observed once, and the top ten hold roughly a third. In this sample, this clonotype turned up a few times.

This clonotype originated in a woman aged 60-70 years in good health. What was sequenced was blood. The chain couples TRBV24-1 to TRBJ2-5; 9 nucleotides agree with TRBD1. The CDR3 sequence is CATAEDRGYQETQYF. The CDR3 DNA reads TGTGCCACAGCCGAGGACAGGGGTTACCAAGAGACCCAGTACTTC.